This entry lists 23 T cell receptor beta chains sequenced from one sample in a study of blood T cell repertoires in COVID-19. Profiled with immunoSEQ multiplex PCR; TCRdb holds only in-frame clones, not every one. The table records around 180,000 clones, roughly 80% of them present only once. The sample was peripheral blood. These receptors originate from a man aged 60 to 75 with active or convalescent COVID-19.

Written as DNA, the CDR3 is TGTGCCAGCAGTTACTCTAGATGGACAGTTCAAGCTTTCTTT. This translates into CASSYSRWTVQAFF. The chain couples TRBV6-5 to TRBJ1-1; D possibly corresponds to TRBD1 (6 bases). The CDR3 spans 14 residues. V was trimmed by 0 bases and J by 9 bases, leaving 14 bases between them. Germline V gives CDR1 MNHEY, CDR2 SVGAGI.

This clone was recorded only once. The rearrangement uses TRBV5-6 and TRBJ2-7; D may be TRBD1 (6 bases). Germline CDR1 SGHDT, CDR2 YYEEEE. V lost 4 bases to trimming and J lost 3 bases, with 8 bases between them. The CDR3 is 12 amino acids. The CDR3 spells CASSPRGYEQYF. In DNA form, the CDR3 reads TGTGCCAGCAGCCCCAGGGGCTACGAGCAGTACTTC. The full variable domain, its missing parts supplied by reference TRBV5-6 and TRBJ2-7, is DAGVTQSPTHLIKTRGQQVTLRCSPKSGHDTVSWYQQALGQGPQFIFQYYEEEERQRGNFPDRFSGHQFPNYSSELNVNALLLGDSALYLCASSPRGYEQYFGPGTRLTVT.

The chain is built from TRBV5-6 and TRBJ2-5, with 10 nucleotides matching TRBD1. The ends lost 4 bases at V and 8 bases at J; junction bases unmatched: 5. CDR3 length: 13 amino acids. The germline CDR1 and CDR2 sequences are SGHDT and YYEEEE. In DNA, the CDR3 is TGTGCCAGCAGCATGGGACAGGGGAGCACCCAGTACTTC. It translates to CASSMGQGSTQYF.

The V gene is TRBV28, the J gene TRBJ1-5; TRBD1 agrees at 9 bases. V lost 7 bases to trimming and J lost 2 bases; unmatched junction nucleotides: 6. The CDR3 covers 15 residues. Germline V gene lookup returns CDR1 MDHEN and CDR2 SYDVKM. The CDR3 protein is CASNGQGRGNQPQHF. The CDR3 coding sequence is TGTGCCAGCAACGGACAGGGGAGGGGCAATCAGCCCCAGCATTTT.

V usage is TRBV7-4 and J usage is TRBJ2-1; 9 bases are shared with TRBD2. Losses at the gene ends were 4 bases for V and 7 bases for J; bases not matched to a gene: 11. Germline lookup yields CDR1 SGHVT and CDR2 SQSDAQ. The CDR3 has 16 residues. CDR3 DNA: TGTGCCAGCAGCTCTAACCGGACTAGCGTTGAGAATGAGCAGTTCTTC. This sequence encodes CASSSNRTSVENEQFF. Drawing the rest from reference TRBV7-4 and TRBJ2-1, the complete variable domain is GAGVSQSPRYKVAKRGRDVALRCDSISGHVTLYWYRQTLGQGSEVLTYSQSDAQRDKSGRPSGRFSAERPERSVSTLKIQRTEQGDSAVYLCASSSNRTSVENEQFFGPGTRLTVL.

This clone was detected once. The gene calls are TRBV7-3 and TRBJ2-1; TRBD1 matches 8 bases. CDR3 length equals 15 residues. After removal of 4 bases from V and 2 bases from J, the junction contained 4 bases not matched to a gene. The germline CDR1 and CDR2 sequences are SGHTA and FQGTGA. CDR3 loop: CASSSQGAPYNEQFF. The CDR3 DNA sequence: TGTGCCAGCAGCTCGCAGGGGGCCCCCTACAATGAGCAGTTCTTC.

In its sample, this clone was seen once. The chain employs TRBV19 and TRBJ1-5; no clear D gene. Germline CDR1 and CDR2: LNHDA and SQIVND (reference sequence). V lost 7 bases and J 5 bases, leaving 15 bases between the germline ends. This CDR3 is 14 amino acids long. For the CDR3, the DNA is TGTGCCAGTATGGAGGGAGGGAGGGATCAGCCCCAGCATTTT. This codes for CASMEGGRDQPQHF. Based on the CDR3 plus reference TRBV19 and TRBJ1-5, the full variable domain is DGGITQSPKYLFRKEGQNVTLSCEQNLNHDAMYWYRQDPGQGLRLIYYSQIVNDFQKGDIAEGYSVSREKKESFPLTVTSAQKNPTAFYLCASMEGGRDQPQHFGDGTRLSIL.

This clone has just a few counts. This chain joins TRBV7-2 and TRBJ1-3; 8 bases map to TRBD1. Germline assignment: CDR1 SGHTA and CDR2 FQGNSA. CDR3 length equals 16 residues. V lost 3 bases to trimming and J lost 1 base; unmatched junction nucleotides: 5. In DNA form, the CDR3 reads TGTGCCAGCAGCTTCGGACAGGGTGGGTCTGGAAACACCATATATTTT. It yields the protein CASSFGQGGSGNTIYF.

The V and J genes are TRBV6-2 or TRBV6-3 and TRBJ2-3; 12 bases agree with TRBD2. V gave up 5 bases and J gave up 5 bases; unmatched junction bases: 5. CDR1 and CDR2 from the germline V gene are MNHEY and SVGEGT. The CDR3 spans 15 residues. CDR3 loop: CASSGSGLAGDTQYF. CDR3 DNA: TGTGCCAGCAGTGGCTCGGGACTAGCGGGAGATACGCAGTATTTT.

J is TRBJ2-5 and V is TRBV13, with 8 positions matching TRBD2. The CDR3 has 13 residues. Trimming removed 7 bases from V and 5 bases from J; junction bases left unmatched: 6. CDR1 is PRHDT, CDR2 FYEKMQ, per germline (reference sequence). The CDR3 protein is CASTGGRRETQYF. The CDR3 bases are TGTGCCAGCACGGGGGGGCGTAGGGAGACCCAGTACTTC.

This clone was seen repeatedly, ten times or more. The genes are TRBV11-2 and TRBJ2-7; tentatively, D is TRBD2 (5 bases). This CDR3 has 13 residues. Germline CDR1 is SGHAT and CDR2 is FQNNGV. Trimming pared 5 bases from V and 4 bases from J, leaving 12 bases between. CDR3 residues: CASSPRVLYEQYF. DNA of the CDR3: TGTGCCAGCAGCCCGAGGGTGCTTTACGAGCAGTACTTC.

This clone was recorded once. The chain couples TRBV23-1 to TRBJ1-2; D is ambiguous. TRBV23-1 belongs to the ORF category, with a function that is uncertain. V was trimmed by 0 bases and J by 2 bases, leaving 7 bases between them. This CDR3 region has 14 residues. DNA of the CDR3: TGCGCCAGCAGTCAATCGGGAGGGAACTATGGCTACACCTTC. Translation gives CASSQSGGNYGYTF.

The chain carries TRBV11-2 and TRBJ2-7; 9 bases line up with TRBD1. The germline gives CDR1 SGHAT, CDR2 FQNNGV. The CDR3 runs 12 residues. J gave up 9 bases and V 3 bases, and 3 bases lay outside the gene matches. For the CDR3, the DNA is TGTGCCAGCAGCTTGGACAGGGGAGCGCAGTACTTC. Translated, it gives CASSLDRGAQYF.

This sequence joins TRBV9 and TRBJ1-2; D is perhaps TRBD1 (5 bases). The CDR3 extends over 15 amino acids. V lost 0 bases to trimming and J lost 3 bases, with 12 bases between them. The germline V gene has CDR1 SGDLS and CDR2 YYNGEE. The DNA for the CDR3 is TGTGCCAGCAGCGTAGGTGGGCGGGGGGACTATGGCTACACCTTC. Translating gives CASSVGGRGDYGYTF.

The CDR3, as DNA: TGTGCCAGCAGTTTCGGACTAGCGGGAGGTTACGAGCAGTACTTC. This sequence encodes CASSFGLAGGYEQYF. The chain carries TRBV6-2 or TRBV6-3 and TRBJ2-7, with 14 bases aligning to TRBD2. Losses at the gene ends were 4 bases for V and 4 bases for J; bases not matched to a gene: 3. CDR1 and CDR2 from the germline V gene are MNHEY and SVGEGT. The CDR3 runs 15 residues.

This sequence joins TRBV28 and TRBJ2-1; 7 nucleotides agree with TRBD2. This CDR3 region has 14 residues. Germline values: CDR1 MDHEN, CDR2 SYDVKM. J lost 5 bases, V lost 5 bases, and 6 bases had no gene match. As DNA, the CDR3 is TGTGCCAGCAGTAGCGGGAATGTGGACAATGAGCAGTTCTTC. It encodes CASSSGNVDNEQFF.

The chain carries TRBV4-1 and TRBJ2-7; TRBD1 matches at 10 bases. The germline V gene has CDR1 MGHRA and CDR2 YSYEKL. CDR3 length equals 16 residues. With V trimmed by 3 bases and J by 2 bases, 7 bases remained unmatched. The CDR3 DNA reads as TGCGCCAGCAGCCATTTTCCGGGACAGGGGCCCTACGAGCAGTACTTC. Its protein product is CASSHFPGQGPYEQYF.

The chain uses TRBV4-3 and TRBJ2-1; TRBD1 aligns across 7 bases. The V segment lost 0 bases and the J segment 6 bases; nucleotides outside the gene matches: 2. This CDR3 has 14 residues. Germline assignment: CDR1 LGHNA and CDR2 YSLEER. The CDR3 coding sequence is TGCGCCAGCAGCCAAGACACAGGGGCCAATGAGCAGTTCTTC. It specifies CASSQDTGANEQFF.

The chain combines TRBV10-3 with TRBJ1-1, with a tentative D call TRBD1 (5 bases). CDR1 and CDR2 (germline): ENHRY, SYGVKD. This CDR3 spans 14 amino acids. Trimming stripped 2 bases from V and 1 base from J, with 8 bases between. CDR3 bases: TGTGCCATCAGTGAGCGCGACAGGAACACTGAAGCTTTCTTT. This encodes CAISERDRNTEAFF.

Here the CDR3 DNA reads TGTGCCACCAGCCGCCAGGGTGCCCAGCCCCAGCATTTT. Its protein product is CATSRQGAQPQHF. This rearrangement joins TRBV15 to TRBJ1-5; weak D call: TRBD1 (5 bases). The ends were cut back, 5 bases at V and 7 bases at J, with 12 bases in the middle. Germline V gene data show CDR1 as LNHNV and CDR2 as YYDKDF (reference sequence). CDR3 length: 13 residues. The variable domain in full, completed from reference TRBV15 and TRBJ1-5, reads DAMVIQNPRYQVTQFGKPVTLSCSQTLNHNVMYWYQQKSSQAPKLLFHYYDKDFNNEADTPDNFQSRRPNTSFCFLDIRSPGLGDTAMYLCATSRQGAQPQHFGDGTRLSIL.

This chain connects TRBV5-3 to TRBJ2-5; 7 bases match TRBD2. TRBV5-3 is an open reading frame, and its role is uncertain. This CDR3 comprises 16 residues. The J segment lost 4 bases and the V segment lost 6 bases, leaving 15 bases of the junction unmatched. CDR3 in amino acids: CARTSVGRRGGETQYF. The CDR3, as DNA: TGTGCCAGAACCTCCGTCGGGAGGCGGGGAGGAGAGACCCAGTACTTC.

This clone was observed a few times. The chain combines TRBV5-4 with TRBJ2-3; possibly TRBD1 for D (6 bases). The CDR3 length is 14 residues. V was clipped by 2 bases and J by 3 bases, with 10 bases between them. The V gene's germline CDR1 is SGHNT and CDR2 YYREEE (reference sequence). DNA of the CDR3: TGTGCCAGCAGCTTATTACAGGGTACAGATACGCAGTATTTT. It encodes CASSLLQGTDTQYF.

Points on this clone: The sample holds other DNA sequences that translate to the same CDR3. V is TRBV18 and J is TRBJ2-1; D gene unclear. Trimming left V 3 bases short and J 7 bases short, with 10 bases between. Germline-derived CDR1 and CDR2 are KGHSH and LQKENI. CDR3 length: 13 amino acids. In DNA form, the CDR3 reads TGTGCCAGCTCACCGACACTGGATAATGAGCAGTTCTTC. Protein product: CASSPTLDNEQFF.